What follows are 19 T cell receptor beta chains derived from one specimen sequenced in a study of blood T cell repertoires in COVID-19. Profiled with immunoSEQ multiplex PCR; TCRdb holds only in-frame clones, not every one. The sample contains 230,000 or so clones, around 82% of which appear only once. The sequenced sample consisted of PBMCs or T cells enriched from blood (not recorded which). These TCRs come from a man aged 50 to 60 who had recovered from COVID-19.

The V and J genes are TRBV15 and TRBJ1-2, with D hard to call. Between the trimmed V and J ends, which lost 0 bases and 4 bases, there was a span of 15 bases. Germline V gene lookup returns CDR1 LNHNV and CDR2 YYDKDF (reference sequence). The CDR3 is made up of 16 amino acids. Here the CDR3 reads CATSRDGYSSTYGYTF. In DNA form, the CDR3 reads TGTGCCACCAGCAGAGATGGTTACAGCAGTACCTATGGCTACACCTTC.

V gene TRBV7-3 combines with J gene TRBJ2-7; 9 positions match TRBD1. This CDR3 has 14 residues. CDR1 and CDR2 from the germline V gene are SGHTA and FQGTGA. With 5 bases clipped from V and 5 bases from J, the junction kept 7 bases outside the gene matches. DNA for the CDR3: TGTGCCAGCAGCCCAGGGACAGGGAGCCACGAGCAGTACTTC. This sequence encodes CASSPGTGSHEQYF.

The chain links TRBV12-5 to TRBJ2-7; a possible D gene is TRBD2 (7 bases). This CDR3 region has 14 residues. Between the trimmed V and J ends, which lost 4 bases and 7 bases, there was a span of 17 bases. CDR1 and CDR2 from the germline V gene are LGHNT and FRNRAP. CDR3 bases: TGTGCTAGTGGTTCGCCCGGGGGGCGGCGTGAGCAGTACTTC. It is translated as CASGSPGGRREQYF.

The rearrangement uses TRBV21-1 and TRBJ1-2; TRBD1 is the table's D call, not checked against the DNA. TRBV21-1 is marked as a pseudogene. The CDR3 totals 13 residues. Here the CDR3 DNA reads TGTGCCAGCAGCAAAATAACAGAATATGGCTACACCTTC. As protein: CASSKITEYGYTF.

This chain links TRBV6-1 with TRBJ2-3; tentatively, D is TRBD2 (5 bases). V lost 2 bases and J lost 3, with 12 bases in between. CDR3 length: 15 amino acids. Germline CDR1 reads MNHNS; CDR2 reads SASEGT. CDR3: CASSESRGKTDTQYF. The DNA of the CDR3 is TGTGCCAGCAGTGAATCCCGGGGTAAGACAGATACGCAGTATTTT.

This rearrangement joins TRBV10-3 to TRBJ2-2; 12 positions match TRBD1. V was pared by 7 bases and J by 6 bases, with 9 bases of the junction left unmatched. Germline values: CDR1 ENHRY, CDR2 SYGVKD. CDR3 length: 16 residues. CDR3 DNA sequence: TGTGCCATCATCGATCCGGGACAGGGGGCATCCGGGGAGCTGTTTTTT. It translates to CAIIDPGQGASGELFF.

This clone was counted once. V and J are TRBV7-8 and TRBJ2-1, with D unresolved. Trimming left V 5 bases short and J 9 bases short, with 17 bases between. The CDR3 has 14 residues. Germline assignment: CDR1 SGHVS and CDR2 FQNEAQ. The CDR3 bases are TGTGCCAGCAGCCTAGGTGCTAGTTACGGTGAGCAGTTCTTC. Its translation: CASSLGASYGEQFF. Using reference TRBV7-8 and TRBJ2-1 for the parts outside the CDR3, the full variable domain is GAGVSQSPRYKVAKRGQDVALRCDPISGHVSLFWYQQALGQGPEFLTYFQNEAQLDKSGLPSDRFFAERPEGSVSTLKIQRTQQEDSAVYLCASSLGASYGEQFFGPGTRLTVL.

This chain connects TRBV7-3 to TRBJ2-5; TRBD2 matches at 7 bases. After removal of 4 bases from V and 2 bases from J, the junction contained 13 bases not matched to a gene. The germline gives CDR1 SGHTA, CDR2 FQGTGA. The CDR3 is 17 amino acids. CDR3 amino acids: CASSSGLGSGVQETQYF. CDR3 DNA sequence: TGTGCCAGCAGCTCCGGACTCGGGAGCGGGGTGCAAGAGACCCAGTACTTC.

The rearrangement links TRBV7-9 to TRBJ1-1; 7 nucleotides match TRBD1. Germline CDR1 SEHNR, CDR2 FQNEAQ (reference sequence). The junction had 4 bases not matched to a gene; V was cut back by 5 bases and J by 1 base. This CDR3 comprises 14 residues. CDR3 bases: TGTGCCAGCAGCGCGGGACAGACGAACACTGAAGCTTTCTTT. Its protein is CASSAGQTNTEAFF.

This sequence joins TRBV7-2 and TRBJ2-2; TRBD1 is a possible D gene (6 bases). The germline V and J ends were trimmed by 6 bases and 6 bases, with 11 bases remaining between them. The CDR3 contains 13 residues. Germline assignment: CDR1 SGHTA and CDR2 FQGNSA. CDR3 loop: CASSYRVAGELFF. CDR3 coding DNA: TGTGCCAGCAGTTACAGGGTGGCCGGGGAGCTGTTTTTT. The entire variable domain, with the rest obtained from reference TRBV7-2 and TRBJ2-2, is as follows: GAGVSQSPSNKVTEKGKDVELRCDPISGHTALYWYRQSLGQGLEFLIYFQGNSAPDKSGLPSDRFSAERTGGSVSTLTIQRTQQEDSAVYLCASSYRVAGELFFGEGSRLTVL.

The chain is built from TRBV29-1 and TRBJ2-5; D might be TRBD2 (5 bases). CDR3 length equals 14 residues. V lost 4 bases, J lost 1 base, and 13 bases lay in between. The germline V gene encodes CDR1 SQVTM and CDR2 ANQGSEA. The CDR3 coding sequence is TGCAGCGTTGGACCCCTTGGAGGCCAAGAGACCCAGTACTTC. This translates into CSVGPLGGQETQYF.

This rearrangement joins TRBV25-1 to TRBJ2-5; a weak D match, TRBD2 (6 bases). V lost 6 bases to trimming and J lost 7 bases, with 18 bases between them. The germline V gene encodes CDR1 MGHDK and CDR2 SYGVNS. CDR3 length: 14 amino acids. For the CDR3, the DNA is TGTGCCAGCAGCCCGGAGGGAGTCGGTGGGACCCAGTACTTC. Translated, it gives CASSPEGVGGTQYF.

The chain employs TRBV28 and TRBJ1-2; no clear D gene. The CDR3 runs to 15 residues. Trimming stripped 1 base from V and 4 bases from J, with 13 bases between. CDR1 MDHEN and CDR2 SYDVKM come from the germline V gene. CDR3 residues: CASSLSGVSFYGYTF. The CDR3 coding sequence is TGTGCCAGCAGTTTATCGGGAGTCTCCTTCTATGGCTACACCTTC.

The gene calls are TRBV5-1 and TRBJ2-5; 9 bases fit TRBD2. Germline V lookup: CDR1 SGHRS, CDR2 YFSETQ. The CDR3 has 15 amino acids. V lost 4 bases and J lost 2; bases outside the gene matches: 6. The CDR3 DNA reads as TGCGCCAGCAGCGCGGGGGGGGCCGGACAAGAGACCCAGTACTTC. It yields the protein CASSAGGAGQETQYF. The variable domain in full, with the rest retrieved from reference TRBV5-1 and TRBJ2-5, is KAGVTQTPRYLIKTRGQQVTLSCSPISGHRSVSWYQQTPGQGLQFLFEYFSETQRNKGNFPGRFSGRQFSNSRSEMNVSTLELGDSALYLCASSAGGAGQETQYFGPGTRLLVL.

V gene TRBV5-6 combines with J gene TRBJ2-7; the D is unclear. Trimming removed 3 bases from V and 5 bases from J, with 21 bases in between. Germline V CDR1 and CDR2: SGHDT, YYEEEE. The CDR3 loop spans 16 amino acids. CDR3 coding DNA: TGTGCCAGCAGCTCTCGGCGCGGTCTACTTGTCCACGAGCAGTACTTC. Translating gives CASSSRRGLLVHEQYF.

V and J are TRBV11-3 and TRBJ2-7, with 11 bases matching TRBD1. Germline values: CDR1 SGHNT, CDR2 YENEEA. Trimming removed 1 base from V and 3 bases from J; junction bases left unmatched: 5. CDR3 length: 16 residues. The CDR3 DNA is TGTGCCAGCAGCTTAGTAGGGACAGGGGGAGTCTACGAGCAGTACTTC. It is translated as CASSLVGTGGVYEQYF.

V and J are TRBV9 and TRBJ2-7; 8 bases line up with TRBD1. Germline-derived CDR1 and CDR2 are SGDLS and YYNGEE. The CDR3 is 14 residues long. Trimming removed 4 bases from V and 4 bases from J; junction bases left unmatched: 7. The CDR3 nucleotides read TGTGCCAGCAGCCGTACAGGGGGAGCGTACGAGCAGTACTTC. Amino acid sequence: CASSRTGGAYEQYF.

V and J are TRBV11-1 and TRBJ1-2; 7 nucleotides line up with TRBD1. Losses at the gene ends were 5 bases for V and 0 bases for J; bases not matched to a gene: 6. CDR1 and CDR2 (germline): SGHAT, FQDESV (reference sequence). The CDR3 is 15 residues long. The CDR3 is CASSHGQAPNYGYTF. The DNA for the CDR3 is TGTGCCAGCAGCCACGGACAGGCTCCTAACTATGGCTACACCTTC.

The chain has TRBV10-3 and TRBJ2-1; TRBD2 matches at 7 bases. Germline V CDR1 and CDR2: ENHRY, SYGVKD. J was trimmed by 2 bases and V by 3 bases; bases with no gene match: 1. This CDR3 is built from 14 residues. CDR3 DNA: TGTGCCATCAGTGAAAGCGGGGCCTACAATGAGCAGTTCTTC. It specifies CAISESGAYNEQFF.